A single sample is the source of the 20 T cell receptor beta chains below, sequenced in a study of OX40 agonist ivuxolimab in advanced cancers. The method was immunoSEQ multiplex PCR; TCRdb's version includes in-frame clones alone and lacks a portion of them. The data hold tens of thousands of clones, with about nine tenths observed a single time. The sample here was CD4+ or CD8+ T cells sorted from blood, taken in a trial of the OX40 agonist ivuxolimab. The origin of the receptors is an adult with an advanced solid tumor such as melanoma, head and neck, liver or kidney cancer.

This chain connects TRBV6-1 to TRBJ2-3; D is perhaps TRBD2 (6 bases). Germline values: CDR1 MNHNS, CDR2 SASEGT. CDR3 length equals 15 residues. With 3 bases removed from V and 5 bases from J, the gap between germline ends came to 15 bases. The CDR3 sequence is CASSDLGLRGDTQYF. Written as DNA, the CDR3 is TGTGCCAGCAGTGATCTCGGTTTGCGGGGAGATACGCAGTATTTT.

The gene calls are TRBV7-9 and TRBJ2-1; perhaps TRBD2 as D (7 bases). CDR1 is SEHNR and CDR2 is FQNEAQ in the germline V gene (reference sequence). Trimming took 2 bases from V and 8 from J, leaving 22 bases between them. The CDR3 contains 17 residues. The DNA for the CDR3 is TGTGCCAGCAGCTTATCCCATGTGGCTAGGGGGGGGGATGAGCAGTTCTTC. It yields the protein CASSLSHVARGGDEQFF.

The V call is TRBV30, the J call TRBJ1-2, with D hard to call. V lost 2 bases and J 0 bases, leaving 10 bases between the germline ends. The CDR3 is 14 residues long. The V gene's germline CDR1 is GTSNPN and CDR2 SVGIG (reference sequence). As DNA, the CDR3 is TGTGCCTGGAGTTTGACGAGGACTAACTATGGCTACACCTTC. Residues: CAWSLTRTNYGYTF.

The rearrangement uses TRBV5-4 and TRBJ1-2; D not certain. Germline values: CDR1 SGHNT, CDR2 YYREEE (reference sequence). The CDR3 has 15 residues. V lost 5 bases and J 2 bases, leaving 16 bases between the germline ends. CDR3 sequence: CASRIGGGANYGYTF. CDR3 in DNA: TGTGCCAGCAGGATTGGAGGAGGAGCCAACTATGGCTACACCTTC. Looking up the rest from reference TRBV5-4 and TRBJ1-2 gives the full variable domain: ETGVTQSPTHLIKTRGQQVTLRCSSQSGHNTVSWYQQALGQGPQFIFQYYREEENGRGNFPPRFSGLQFPNYSSELNVNALELDDSALYLCASRIGGGANYGYTFGSGTRLTVV.

CDR3 amino acids: CASSARDPRLQETQYF. The DNA for the CDR3 is TGTGCCAGCAGCGCGCGGGACCCCCGGTTACAAGAGACCCAGTACTTC. The chain joins TRBV9 to TRBJ2-5; tentative D call: TRBD2 (6 bases). With 3 bases removed from V and 2 bases from J, the gap between germline ends came to 17 bases. Germline assignment: CDR1 SGDLS and CDR2 YYNGEE. This CDR3 region has 16 residues.

CDR3 sequence (DNA): TGTGCCAGTAATAGGGAGGGGGGCTATGGCTACACCTTC. This encodes CASNREGGYGYTF. The J gene is TRBJ1-2, the V gene TRBV5-5; weak D call: TRBD1 (6 bases). Per germline, CDR1 SGHKS and CDR2 YYEKEE (reference sequence). V lost 8 bases and J 4 bases, leaving 15 bases between the germline ends. The CDR3 contains 13 residues.

This chain's CDR3 is CASSRTSGGDWPGELFF. The CDR3 region has the DNA TGCGCCAGCAGCCGGACTAGCGGGGGCGATTGGCCCGGGGAGCTGTTTTTT. This chain joins TRBV5-1 and TRBJ2-2; 13 nucleotides match TRBD2. The CDR3 extends over 17 amino acids. CDR1 is SGHRS and CDR2 is YFSETQ in the germline V gene. The junction had 9 bases not matched to a gene; V was cut back by 4 bases and J by 6 bases.

V is TRBV29-1 and J is TRBJ2-5; D remains unclear. The CDR3 is made up of 11 amino acids. CDR1 is SQVTM and CDR2 is ANQGSEA in the germline V gene. V lost 5 bases and J 5 bases, leaving 9 bases between the germline ends. The CDR3 here is CSVYLLETQYF. The DNA for the CDR3 is TGCAGCGTTTACCTTTTGGAGACCCAGTACTTC.

The V call is TRBV27, the J call TRBJ1-1; the match to TRBD1 covers 8 bases. The CDR3 sequence is 16 residues long. The junction had 7 bases not matched to a gene; V was cut back by 4 bases and J by 0 bases. CDR1 is MNHEY, CDR2 SMNVEV, per germline (reference sequence). The DNA for the CDR3 is TGTGCCAGCAGTTCTCCCACAGGGGGGGTGAACACTGAAGCTTTCTTT. It is translated as CASSSPTGGVNTEAFF.

The chain employs TRBV9 and TRBJ2-5; the D is unclear. This CDR3 region has 15 residues. Trimming removed 0 bases at V and 5 bases at J, with 14 bases between. In germline, CDR1 is SGDLS, CDR2 YYNGEE. The CDR3 loop reads CASSVEQWLSETQYF. The DNA of the CDR3 is TGTGCCAGCAGCGTAGAACAGTGGCTATCGGAGACCCAGTACTTC. The full variable domain, in which reference TRBV9 and TRBJ2-5 provide the parts outside the CDR3, is DSGVTQTPKHLITATGQRVTLRCSPRSGDLSVYWYQQSLDQGLQFLIQYYNGEERAKGNILERFSAQQFPDLHSELNLSSLELGDSALYFCASSVEQWLSETQYFGPGTRLLVL.

This chain uses TRBV7-6 with TRBJ2-1; 9 bases are shared with TRBD2. The CDR3 runs to 15 residues. Germline V gene sequence: CDR1 SGHVS, CDR2 FNYEAQ. Trimming took 3 bases from V and 7 from J; bases not matched to a gene: 7. The CDR3 DNA sequence: TGTGCCAGCAGCTTTGCGGGGGGGCCGGGGAATGAGCAGTTCTTC. It translates to CASSFAGGPGNEQFF. Using reference TRBV7-6 and TRBJ2-1 for the parts outside the CDR3, the full variable domain is GAGVSQSPRYKVTKRGQDVALRCDPISGHVSLYWYRQALGQGPEFLTYFNYEAQQDKSGLPNDRFSAERPEGSISTLTIQRTEQRDSAMYRCASSFAGGPGNEQFFGPGTRLTVL.

The gene calls are TRBV28 and TRBJ2-7; 7 nucleotides align to TRBD2. Germline trimming cut 6 bases from V and 0 bases from J; bases unmatched to any gene: 17. CDR3 size: 18 residues. The germline V gene has CDR1 MDHEN and CDR2 SYDVKM. CDR3 residues: CASRQKRSYRLASYEQYF. The CDR3 DNA sequence: TGTGCCAGCAGGCAAAAGAGATCGTACAGACTAGCCTCCTACGAGCAGTACTTC.

The chain has TRBV6-1 and TRBJ1-5; no clear D. Per the germline V gene, CDR1 is MNHNS and CDR2 is SASEGT. V lost 3 bases and J 3 bases, leaving 12 bases between the germline ends. The CDR3 consists of 15 residues. CDR3 in amino acids: CASSDLNFDNQPQHF. The CDR3 region has the DNA TGTGCCAGCAGTGACTTGAACTTCGACAATCAGCCCCAGCATTTT.

This clone has only one observation. The rearrangement joins TRBV28 to TRBJ1-5; TRBD1 aligns across 8 bases. This CDR3 comprises 15 residues. V trimming: 3 bases; J trimming: 5 bases; junction bases outside the gene matches: 6. Germline CDR1 MDHEN, CDR2 SYDVKM. CDR3 region: CASSFLQGDHQPQHF. CDR3 nucleotide sequence: TGTGCCAGCAGTTTTTTACAGGGGGACCATCAGCCCCAGCATTTT.

This clone was picked up a small number of times. This chain links TRBV14 with TRBJ2-7, with D maybe TRBD2 (5 bases). Trimming shortened V by 3 bases and J by 9 bases, and 9 bases separated the two germline ends. Germline lookup yields CDR1 SGHDN and CDR2 FVKESK. The CDR3 is made up of 11 amino acids. This CDR3 reads CASSHGILQYF. CDR3 DNA: TGTGCCAGCAGCCACGGGATACTGCAGTACTTC.

The chain is built from TRBV7-9 and TRBJ2-2; 12 bases are shared with TRBD1. Trimming cost V 5 bases and J 6 bases; bases outside gene matches: 10. Germline V gene sequence: CDR1 SEHNR, CDR2 FQNEAQ (reference sequence). The CDR3 runs 17 residues. CDR3 sequence reads: CASSPNRDRGLAGELFF. The CDR3, as DNA: TGTGCCAGCAGCCCGAATAGGGACAGGGGGCTAGCCGGGGAGCTGTTTTTT.

Of note for this clone: The sample has other DNA sequences that encode this CDR3 too. The V gene is TRBV5-1, the J gene TRBJ2-7; D is unclear. Trimming cost V 4 bases and J 0 bases, with 2 bases left between them. In germline, CDR1 is SGHRS, CDR2 YFSETQ. The CDR3 is 11 residues long. DNA of the CDR3: TGCGCCAGCAGCGCCTCCTACGAGCAGTACTTC. Protein product: CASSASYEQYF.

The genes are TRBV11-1 and TRBJ2-2; 9 nucleotides line up with TRBD1. The CDR3 has 15 amino acids. Germline V CDR1 and CDR2: SGHAT, FQDESV (reference sequence). V trimming: 5 bases; J trimming: 4 bases; junction bases outside the gene matches: 5. Here the CDR3 DNA reads TGTGCCAGCAGCCTCGACAGGGGGAGCACCGGGGAGCTGTTTTTT. Translating it yields CASSLDRGSTGELFF.

The chain joins TRBV29-1 to TRBJ2-5; possibly TRBD2 for D (6 bases). Trimming removed 5 bases at V and 4 bases at J, with 11 bases between. This CDR3 spans 12 amino acids. Germline CDR1 reads SQVTM; CDR2 reads ANQGSEA. The CDR3 sequence is CSVWGVGETQYF. For the CDR3, the DNA is TGCAGCGTTTGGGGGGTGGGAGAGACCCAGTACTTC.

The chain combines TRBV5-1 with TRBJ2-5; D is uncertain. Germline V gives CDR1 SGHRS, CDR2 YFSETQ. The CDR3 runs 15 residues. Trimming took 2 bases from V and 0 from J, leaving 11 bases between them. The CDR3 DNA reads TGCGCCAGCAGCTTAGCCAGCGCGGACCAAGAGACCCAGTACTTC. Translated: CASSLASADQETQYF.